Listed below are T cell receptor beta chains from one sample, sequenced in a study of shared clonotypes between healthy human individuals. Libraries were prepared by immunoSEQ multiplex PCR; TCRdb keeps only in-frame clonotypes and omits some of them. The sample contains under 1,900,000 clones, approximately 98.5% of which appear only once. Sequencing input: naive CD4+ T cells sorted from blood. The receptors stem from a man aged 25 to 45 in good health. CDR3s include the opening cysteine and the closing phenylalanine or tryptophan. The D gene is left open where the match is weak. A row's size may be missing; if present it is once, few, many or a size class.

j_gene: TRBJ2-3; abundance: NA; v_gene: TRBV6-1; d_gene: NA; CDR3nt: TGTGCCAGCAGTGAGCAGGGAGATACGCAGTATTTT; CDR3aa: CASSEQGDTQYF
j_gene: TRBJ2-2; abundance: once; v_gene: TRBV7-2; d_gene: TRBD1; CDR3nt: TGTGCCAGCAGATACAGGGGGAACACCGGGGAGCTGTTTTTT; CDR3aa: CASRYRGNTGELFF
j_gene: TRBJ1-5; abundance: NA; v_gene: TRBV28; d_gene: NA; CDR3nt: TGTGCCAGCAGTACACAATGGCTAAATCAGCCCCAGCATTTT; CDR3aa: CASSTQWLNQPQHF
j_gene: TRBJ2-7; abundance: NA; v_gene: TRBV10-3; d_gene: NA; CDR3nt: TGTGCCATCAGTGAGTCGATGGCAGGGGCTAGCTCCTACGAGCAGTACTTC; CDR3aa: CAISESMAGASSYEQYF
j_gene: TRBJ2-7; abundance: NA; v_gene: TRBV28; d_gene: NA; CDR3nt: TGTGCCAGCAGTCCGCCAACCTACGAGCAGTACTTC; CDR3aa: CASSPPTYEQYF
j_gene: TRBJ2-1; abundance: NA; v_gene: TRBV7-9; d_gene: NA; CDR3nt: TGTGCCAGCAGCCCCAAGGGGTCGGGGTCCGGGTACAATGAGCAGTTCTTC; CDR3aa: CASSPKGSGSGYNEQFF
j_gene: TRBJ2-3; abundance: NA; v_gene: TRBV29-1; d_gene: NA; CDR3nt: TGCAGCGTTTTGGCACAGGGCATAGATACGCAGTATTTT; CDR3aa: CSVLAQGIDTQYF
j_gene: TRBJ2-5; abundance: NA; v_gene: TRBV5-1; d_gene: TRBD2; CDR3nt: TGCGCCAGCAGCTTGGCACTAGCGGGAGGGCGTTCCCTACAAGAGACCCAGTACTTC; CDR3aa: CASSLALAGGRSLQETQYF
j_gene: TRBJ2-1; abundance: NA; v_gene: TRBV18; d_gene: TRBD2; CDR3nt: TGTGCCAGCTCACCAGAGGGACTAGCGGGAGGACCCTCCTACAATGAGCAGTTCTTC; CDR3aa: CASSPEGLAGGPSYNEQFF
j_gene: TRBJ1-4; abundance: NA; v_gene: TRBV30; d_gene: NA; CDR3nt: TGTGCCTGGAGGGGCAGATCCGCCGGTAATGAAAAACTGTTTTTT; CDR3aa: CAWRGRSAGNEKLFF
j_gene: TRBJ2-7; abundance: NA; v_gene: TRBV14; d_gene: TRBD1; CDR3nt: TGTGCCAGCAGCCATCGCACCGGGACAGGGGCCTACGAGCAGTACTTC; CDR3aa: CASSHRTGTGAYEQYF
j_gene: TRBJ1-3; abundance: once; v_gene: TRBV7-2; d_gene: NA; CDR3nt: TGTGCCAGCAGCTTAGCGGGGGGCTCTGGAAACACCATATATTTT; CDR3aa: CASSLAGGSGNTIYF
j_gene: TRBJ2-7; abundance: NA; v_gene: TRBV11-2; d_gene: TRBD1; CDR3nt: TGTGCCAGCAGCCCAGGGGGCAAATACGAGCAGTACTTC; CDR3aa: CASSPGGKYEQYF
j_gene: TRBJ1-2; abundance: NA; v_gene: TRBV18; d_gene: TRBD1; CDR3nt: TGTGCCAGCTCCCAGGACAGGGATGATGGCTACACCTTC; CDR3aa: CASSQDRDDGYTF
j_gene: TRBJ2-7; abundance: once; v_gene: TRBV5-1; d_gene: TRBD2; CDR3nt: TGCGCCAGCAGCTTGGGCTTTTCGCCGTCCAGCGGGAGGCTACCGTACGAGCAGTACTTC; CDR3aa: CASSLGFSPSSGRLPYEQYF
j_gene: TRBJ2-1; abundance: NA; v_gene: TRBV7-2; d_gene: NA; CDR3nt: TGTGCCAGCAGCTTAGACAGGGAAAAGCAGTTCTTC; CDR3aa: CASSLDREKQFF
j_gene: TRBJ2-7; abundance: NA; v_gene: TRBV9; d_gene: TRBD2; CDR3nt: TGTGCCAGCAGCGTAGCTAGCGGGAGTTACGAGCAGTACTTC; CDR3aa: CASSVASGSYEQYF
j_gene: TRBJ2-2; abundance: NA; v_gene: TRBV5-1; d_gene: NA; CDR3nt: TGCGCCAGCAGAACTAACCGTAACACCGGGGAGCTGTTTTTT; CDR3aa: CASRTNRNTGELFF
j_gene: TRBJ2-1; abundance: NA; v_gene: TRBV11-3; d_gene: NA; CDR3nt: TGTGCCAGCAGCTTAGGGGGCATAACCTCCTACAATGAGCAGTTCTTC; CDR3aa: CASSLGGITSYNEQFF
j_gene: TRBJ2-1; abundance: once; v_gene: TRBV5-1; d_gene: NA; CDR3nt: TGCGCCAGCAGAGGACAGACTTACAATGAGCAGTTCTTC; CDR3aa: CASRGQTYNEQFF
j_gene: TRBJ2-7; abundance: NA; v_gene: TRBV15; d_gene: NA; CDR3nt: TGTGCCACCAGGCCCTCTGGTAAGGACGAGCAGTACTTC; CDR3aa: CATRPSGKDEQYF
j_gene: TRBJ2-5; abundance: NA; v_gene: TRBV29-1; d_gene: TRBD1; CDR3nt: TGCAGCGTTACCCCAGGGGGCTGGACCCAGTACTTC; CDR3aa: CSVTPGGWTQYF
j_gene: TRBJ1-5; abundance: NA; v_gene: TRBV7-2; d_gene: NA; CDR3nt: TGTGCCAGCAGCCCTACTACTGACGGAGATAGCAATCAGCCCCAGCATTTT; CDR3aa: CASSPTTDGDSNQPQHF
j_gene: TRBJ1-1; abundance: NA; v_gene: TRBV7-6; d_gene: NA; CDR3nt: TGTGCCAGCAGCTTAGTCGGTAAGAACACTGAAGCTTTCTTT; CDR3aa: CASSLVGKNTEAFF
j_gene: TRBJ2-7; abundance: NA; v_gene: TRBV15; d_gene: NA; CDR3nt: TGTGCCACCAGCAGAGGAATAGGGGACTCCTACGAGCAGTACTTC; CDR3aa: CATSRGIGDSYEQYF
j_gene: TRBJ2-5; abundance: once; v_gene: TRBV5-4; d_gene: TRBD1; CDR3nt: TGTGCCAGCAGGGGGACAGGGGGCGAAGGAGAGACCCAGTACTTC; CDR3aa: CASRGTGGEGETQYF
j_gene: TRBJ1-5; abundance: NA; v_gene: TRBV6-6; d_gene: TRBD1; CDR3nt: TGTGCCAGCAGTTCCGCGGCCACAGGGGGCAATCAGCCCCAGCATTTT; CDR3aa: CASSSAATGGNQPQHF